This TCR beta chain was captured by sequencing in a study of CD8 T cells in Susac syndrome. Reverse transcription of about 0.5 to 1 ug RNA used random hexamers. TCR beta CDR3 was amplified by immunoSEQ covering 54 Vbeta and 13 Jbeta. TCRdb fed the immunoSEQ multiplex PCR reads into MiXCR, producing one record per CDR3 protein. The sample holds about 150,000 distinct CDR3 sequences, 85% to 95% seen once. Deletions cut 4 bases from V and 7 bases from J, with 7 bases between. Germline V gene lookup returns CDR1 SQVTM and CDR2 ANQGSEA. This CDR3 contains 10 residues. This receptor was obtained from a human donor with Susac syndrome. The chain is built from TRBV29-1 and TRBJ1-1; weak D call: TRBD1 (5 bases). The sequenced sample was CD4+ T cells from PBMCs. The CDR3: CSVGGGEAFF. The CDR3 DNA reads as TGCAGCGTTGGGGGCGGTGAAGCTTTCTTT.